This T cell receptor (beta chain) was sequenced for a study of T cell responses to AZD1222 COVID-19 vaccine. This CDR3 has 15 amino acids. J lost 2 bases, V lost 1 base, and 2 bases had no gene match. Germline values: CDR1 SGHDT, CDR2 YYEEEE. Clones were sequenced by immunoSEQ multiplex PCR, and TCRdb holds only the in-frame ones, with some missing. The table records roughly 150,000 clones, just under 95% of them present only once. This TCR was sampled from an adult in good health. Sample: peripheral blood, taken on day 0 of AZD1222 vaccination. V gene TRBV5-6 combines with J gene TRBJ2-7, with TRBD2 identical over 11 bases. The chain's CDR3 is CASSLRLAGTYEQYF. Here the CDR3 DNA reads TGTGCCAGCAGCTTGCGACTAGCGGGGACCTACGAGCAGTACTTC.